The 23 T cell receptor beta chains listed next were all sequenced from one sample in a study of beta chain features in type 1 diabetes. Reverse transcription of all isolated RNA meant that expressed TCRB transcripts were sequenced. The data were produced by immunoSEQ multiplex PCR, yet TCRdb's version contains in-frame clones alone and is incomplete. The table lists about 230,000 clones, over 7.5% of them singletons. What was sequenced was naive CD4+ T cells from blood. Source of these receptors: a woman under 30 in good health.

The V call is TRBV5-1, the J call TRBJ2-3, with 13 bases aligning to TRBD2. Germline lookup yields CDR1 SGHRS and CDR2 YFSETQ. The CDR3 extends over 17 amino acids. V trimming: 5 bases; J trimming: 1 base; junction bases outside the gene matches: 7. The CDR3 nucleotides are TGCGCCAGCAGTATCGGGACTAGCGGGATCGGCACAGATACGCAGTATTTT. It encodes CASSIGTSGIGTDTQYF. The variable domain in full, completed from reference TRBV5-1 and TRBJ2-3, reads KAGVTQTPRYLIKTRGQQVTLSCSPISGHRSVSWYQQTPGQGLQFLFEYFSETQRNKGNFPGRFSGRQFSNSRSEMNVSTLELGDSALYLCASSIGTSGIGTDTQYFGPGTRLTVL.

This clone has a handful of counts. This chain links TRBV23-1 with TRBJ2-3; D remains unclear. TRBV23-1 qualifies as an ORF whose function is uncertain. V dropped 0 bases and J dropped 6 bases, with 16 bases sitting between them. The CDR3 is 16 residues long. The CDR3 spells CASSQSWVGRWDTQYF. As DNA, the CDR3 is TGCGCCAGCAGTCAATCTTGGGTGGGCAGGTGGGATACGCAGTATTTT.

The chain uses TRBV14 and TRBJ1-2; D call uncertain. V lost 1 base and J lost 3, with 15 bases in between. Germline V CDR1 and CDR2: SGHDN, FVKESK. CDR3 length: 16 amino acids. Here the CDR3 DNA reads TGTGCCAGCAGCCAAGTTCGGGTCCTATCCCACTATGGCTACACCTTC. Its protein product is CASSQVRVLSHYGYTF.

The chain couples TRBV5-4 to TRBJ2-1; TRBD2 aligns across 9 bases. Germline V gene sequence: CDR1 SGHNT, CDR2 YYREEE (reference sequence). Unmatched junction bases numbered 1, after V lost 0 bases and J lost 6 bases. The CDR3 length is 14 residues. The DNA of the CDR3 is TGTGCCAGCAGCTTGGCTAGCGGGACCAATGAGCAGTTCTTC. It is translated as CASSLASGTNEQFF. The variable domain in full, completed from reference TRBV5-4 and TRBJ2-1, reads ETGVTQSPTHLIKTRGQQVTLRCSSQSGHNTVSWYQQALGQGPQFIFQYYREEENGRGNFPPRFSGLQFPNYSSELNVNALELDDSALYLCASSLASGTNEQFFGPGTRLTVL.

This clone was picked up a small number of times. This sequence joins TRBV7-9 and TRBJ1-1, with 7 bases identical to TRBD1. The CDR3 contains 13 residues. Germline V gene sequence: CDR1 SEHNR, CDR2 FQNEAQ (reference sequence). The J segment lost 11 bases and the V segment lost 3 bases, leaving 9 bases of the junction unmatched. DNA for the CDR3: TGTGCCAGCAGCTTCGCCGACAGGGTAGTGGCTTTCTTT. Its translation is CASSFADRVVAFF. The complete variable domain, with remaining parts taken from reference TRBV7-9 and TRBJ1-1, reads DTGVSQNPRHKITKRGQNVTFRCDPISEHNRLYWYRQTLGQGPEFLTYFQNEAQLEKSRLLSDRFSAERPKGSFSTLEIQRTEQGDSAMYLCASSFADRVVAFFGQGTRLTVV.

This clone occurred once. CDR3 bases: TGCGCCAGCAGCACCGGACAGGGGAGCACAGATACGCAGTATTTT. As protein: CASSTGQGSTDTQYF. This sequence joins TRBV5-1 and TRBJ2-3; 9 nucleotides match TRBD1. The V gene's germline CDR1 is SGHRS and CDR2 YFSETQ. This CDR3 spans 15 amino acids. J was trimmed by 0 bases and V by 4 bases; bases with no gene match: 3.

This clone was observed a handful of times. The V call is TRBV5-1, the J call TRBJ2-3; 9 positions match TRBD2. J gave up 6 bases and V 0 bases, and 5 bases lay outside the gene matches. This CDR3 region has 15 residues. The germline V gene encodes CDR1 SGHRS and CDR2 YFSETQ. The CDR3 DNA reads TGCGCCAGCAGCTTGGAGGGGCTAGCGGGGGATACGCAGTATTTT. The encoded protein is CASSLEGLAGDTQYF. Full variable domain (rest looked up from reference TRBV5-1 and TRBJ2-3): KAGVTQTPRYLIKTRGQQVTLSCSPISGHRSVSWYQQTPGQGLQFLFEYFSETQRNKGNFPGRFSGRQFSNSRSEMNVSTLELGDSALYLCASSLEGLAGDTQYFGPGTRLTVL.

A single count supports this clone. CDR3 residues: CASSSGGVTEAFF. In nucleotides, the CDR3 is TGTGCCAGCAGTTCCGGGGGGGTCACTGAAGCTTTCTTT. V usage is TRBV6-5 and J usage is TRBJ1-1; D may be TRBD1 (5 bases). The CDR3 has 13 amino acids. Germline CDR1 reads MNHEY; CDR2 reads SVGAGI. V shed 4 bases and J shed 4 bases, with 10 bases lying between them.

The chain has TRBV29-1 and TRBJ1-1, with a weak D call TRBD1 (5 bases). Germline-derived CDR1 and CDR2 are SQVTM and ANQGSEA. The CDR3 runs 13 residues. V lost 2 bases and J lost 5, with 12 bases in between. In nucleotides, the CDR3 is TGCAGCGTTGAAACGGGGGTTGGGACTGAAGCTTTCTTT. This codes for CSVETGVGTEAFF.

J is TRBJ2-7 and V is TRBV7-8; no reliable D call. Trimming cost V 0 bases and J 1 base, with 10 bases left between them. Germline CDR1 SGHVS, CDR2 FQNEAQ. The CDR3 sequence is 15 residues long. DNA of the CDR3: TGTGCCAGCAGCTTAGCGTGGCAGGCTTCCTACGAGCAGTACTTC. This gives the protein CASSLAWQASYEQYF.

CDR3 residues: CASSVVRETQYF. CDR3 DNA: TGTGCCAGCAGCGTCGTGAGGGAGACCCAGTACTTC. The rearrangement uses TRBV5-8 and TRBJ2-5; D unresolved. Per the germline V gene, CDR1 is SGHTS and CDR2 is YDEGEE. V was cut by 4 bases and J by 5 bases, with 9 bases left in between. There are 12 residues in the CDR3.

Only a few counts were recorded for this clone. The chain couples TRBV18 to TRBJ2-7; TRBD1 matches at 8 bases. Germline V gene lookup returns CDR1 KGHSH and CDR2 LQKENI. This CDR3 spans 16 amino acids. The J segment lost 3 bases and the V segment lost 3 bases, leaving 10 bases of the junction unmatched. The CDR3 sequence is CASSPYQGAGVYEQYF. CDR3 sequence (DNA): TGTGCCAGCTCACCGTACCAGGGGGCCGGAGTCTACGAGCAGTACTTC.

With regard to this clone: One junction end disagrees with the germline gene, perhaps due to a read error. CDR3 DNA: TGTGCTAGCAGCCGAAGACTCACAGATACGCAGTATTTT. Its protein is CASSRRLTDTQYF. The chain is built from TRBV7-7 and TRBJ2-3, with D hard to call. Germline-derived CDR1 and CDR2 are SSHAT and FNYEAQ (reference sequence). This CDR3 is built from 13 residues.

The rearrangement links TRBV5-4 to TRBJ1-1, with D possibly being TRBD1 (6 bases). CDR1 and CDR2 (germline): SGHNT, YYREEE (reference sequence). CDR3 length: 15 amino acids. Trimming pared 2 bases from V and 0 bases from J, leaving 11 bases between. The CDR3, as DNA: TGTGCCAGCAGCTTTTCCGGGACATTGAACACTGAAGCTTTCTTT. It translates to CASSFSGTLNTEAFF.

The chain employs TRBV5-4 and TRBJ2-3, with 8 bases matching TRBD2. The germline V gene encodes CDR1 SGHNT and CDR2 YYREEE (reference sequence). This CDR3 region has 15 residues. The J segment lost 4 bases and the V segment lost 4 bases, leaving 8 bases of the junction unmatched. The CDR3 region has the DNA TGTGCCAGCAGCCCACTAGCGGTAGGCCCAGATACGCAGTATTTT. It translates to CASSPLAVGPDTQYF.

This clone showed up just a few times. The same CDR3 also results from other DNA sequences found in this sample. DNA of the CDR3: TGCGCCAGCAGCTTGGAAGGGACAGGCGGCTACACCTTC. Amino acids: CASSLEGTGGYTF. The chain couples TRBV5-1 to TRBJ1-2, with TRBD1 matching over 8 bases. Germline V gene data show CDR1 as SGHRS and CDR2 as YFSETQ. V shed 0 bases and J 8 bases; nucleotides not matched to a gene: 3. The CDR3 extends over 13 amino acids.

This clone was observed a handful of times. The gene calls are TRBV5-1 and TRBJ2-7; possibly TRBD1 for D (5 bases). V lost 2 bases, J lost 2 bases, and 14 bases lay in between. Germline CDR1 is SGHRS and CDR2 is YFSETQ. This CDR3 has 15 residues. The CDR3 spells CASSFAGRVTYEQYF. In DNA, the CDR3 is TGCGCCAGCAGCTTTGCCGGCAGGGTAACCTACGAGCAGTACTTC.

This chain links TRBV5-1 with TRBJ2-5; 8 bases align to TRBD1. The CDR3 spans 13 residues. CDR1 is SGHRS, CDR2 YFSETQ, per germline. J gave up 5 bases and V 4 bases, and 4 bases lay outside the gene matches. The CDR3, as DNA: TGCGCCAGCAGCGGACAGGGCGGGGAGACCCAGTACTTC. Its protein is CASSGQGGETQYF.

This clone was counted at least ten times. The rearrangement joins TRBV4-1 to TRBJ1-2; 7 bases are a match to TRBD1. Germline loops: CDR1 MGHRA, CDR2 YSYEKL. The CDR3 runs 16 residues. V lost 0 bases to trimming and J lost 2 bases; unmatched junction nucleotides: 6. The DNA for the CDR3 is TGCGCCAGCAGCCAAGATCACCTACAGGGGAACTATGGCTACACCTTC. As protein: CASSQDHLQGNYGYTF.

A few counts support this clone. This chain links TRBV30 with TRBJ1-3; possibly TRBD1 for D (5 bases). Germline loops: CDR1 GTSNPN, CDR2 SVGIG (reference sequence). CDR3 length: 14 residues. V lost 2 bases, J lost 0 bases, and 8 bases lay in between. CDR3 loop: CAWSSGNSGNTIYF. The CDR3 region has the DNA TGTGCCTGGAGTTCAGGGAACTCTGGAAACACCATATATTTT. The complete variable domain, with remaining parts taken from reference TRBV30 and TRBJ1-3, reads SQTIHQWPATLVQPVGSPLSLECTVEGTSNPNLYWYRQAAGRGLQLLFYSVGIGQISSEVPQNLSASRPQDRQFILSSKKLLLSDSGFYLCAWSSGNSGNTIYFGEGSWLTVV.

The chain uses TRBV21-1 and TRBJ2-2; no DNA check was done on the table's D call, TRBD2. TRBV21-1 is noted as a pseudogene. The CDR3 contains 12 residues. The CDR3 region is CASSILTGELFF. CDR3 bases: TGTGCCAGCAGCATACTCACCGGGGAGCTGTTTTTT.

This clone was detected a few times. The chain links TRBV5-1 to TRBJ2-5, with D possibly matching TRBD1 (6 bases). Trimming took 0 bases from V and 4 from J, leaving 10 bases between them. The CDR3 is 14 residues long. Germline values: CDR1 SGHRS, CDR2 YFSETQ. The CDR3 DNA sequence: TGCGCCAGCAGCTTGGGTGGCAGGGGAGAGACCCAGTACTTC. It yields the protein CASSLGGRGETQYF.

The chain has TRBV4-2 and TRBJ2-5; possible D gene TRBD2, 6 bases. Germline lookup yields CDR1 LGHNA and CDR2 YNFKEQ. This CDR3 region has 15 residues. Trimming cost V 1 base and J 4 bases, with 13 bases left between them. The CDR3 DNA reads TGTGCCAGCAGCCAAGGCGGGGTGCGTGGAGAGACCCAGTACTTC. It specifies CASSQGGVRGETQYF.